This paragraph covers one TCR beta chain sequence. This specimen belongs to a study of blood T cell repertoires in COVID-19. The germline V and J ends were trimmed by 5 bases and 0 bases, with 7 bases remaining between them. Germline V gene sequence: CDR1 SGHNT, CDR2 YYREEE (reference sequence). The length of the CDR3 is 13 residues. Source study methods: Researchers report that nucleated cell counts were estimated from reference gene primer amplification. Assay used: immunoSEQ multiplex PCR; TCRdb lists only in-frame clones, some missing. That table supplies the V and J calls and clone size; D and trimming were determined from the DNA. The top ten hold about 7.1% of the sample, which has about 360,000 clones, approximately 86% seen once.

This receptor was identified in a woman aged 60-70 years with COVID-19, enrolled during active disease. The material sequenced was peripheral blood. The rearrangement uses TRBV5-4 and TRBJ2-3, with a weak D call TRBD1 (6 bases). CDR3 residues: CASRGASTDTQYF. CDR3 DNA sequence: TGTGCCAGCAGGGGGGCTAGCACAGATACGCAGTATTTT.